A selection of T cell receptor beta chains follows, all from one sample in a study of cytomegalovirus exposure and HLA in healthy donors. Assay used: immunoSEQ multiplex PCR; TCRdb lists only in-frame clones, some missing. In the table there are under 200,000 clones, roughly 90% of which are singletons. Sequencing was performed on PBMCs. The receptors come from a woman aged 25 to 39 in good health and CMV-seronegative. CDR3s include the opening cysteine and the closing phenylalanine or tryptophan. A D gene is named only where the DNA matches it firmly. A row's size may be missing; if present it is once, few, many or a size class.

J | D | size | V | CDR3 | DNA
TRBJ1-1 | TRBD1 | NA | TRBV4-3 | CASSQGTGDAEAFF | TGCGCCAGCAGCCAGGGGACAGGGGACGCTGAAGCTTTCTTT
TRBJ2-1 | TRBD2 | once | TRBV7-2 | CASSPHTSGVYEQFF | TGTGCCAGCAGCCCACACACTAGCGGGGTTTATGAGCAGTTCTTC
TRBJ2-1 | TRBD2 | NA | TRBV28 | CASSGGLAVGYNEQFF | TGTGCCAGCAGTGGCGGACTAGCGGTGGGGTACAATGAGCAGTTCTTC
TRBJ2-6 | NA | NA | TRBV27 | CASRPTTLPSSGANVLTF | TGTGCCAGCAGACCTACTACACTGCCAAGCTCTGGGGCCAACGTCCTGACTTTC
TRBJ2-7 | NA | NA | TRBV4-2 | CASSLGSGAEQYF | TGTGCCAGCAGCCTGGGCTCAGGGGCCGAGCAGTACTTC
TRBJ1-4 | NA | NA | TRBV28 | CASSFFGNNEKLFF | TGTGCCAGCAGTTTTTTTGGCAACAATGAAAAACTGTTTTTT
TRBJ2-3 | NA | NA | TRBV4-1 | CASSLNRAADTDTQYF | TGCGCCAGCAGCTTGAATCGTGCGGCCGACACAGATACGCAGTATTTT
TRBJ2-7 | NA | NA | TRBV11-2 | CASSSSLDYEQYF | TGTGCCAGCAGCTCGTCCTTGGATTATGAGCAGTACTTC
TRBJ2-7 | NA | NA | TRBV4-1 | CASSQDLRGSSYEQYF | TGCGCCAGCAGCCAAGATCTGAGAGGGAGCTCCTACGAGCAGTACTTC
TRBJ2-3 | TRBD1 | NA | TRBV7-6 | CASSFPQGSTDTQYF | TGTGCCAGCAGCTTCCCACAGGGGAGCACAGATACGCAGTATTTT
TRBJ1-5 | TRBD1 | NA | TRBV29-1 | CSVEGARGLGQPQHF | TGCAGCGTTGAAGGGGCCAGGGGGCTTGGCCAGCCCCAGCATTTT
TRBJ1-1 | TRBD1 | NA | TRBV30 | CAWSSPTGRNTEAFF | TGTGCCTGGAGTTCCCCGACAGGGCGGAACACTGAAGCTTTCTTT
TRBJ2-2 | TRBD1 | NA | TRBV6-1 | CASSEARGQGALITRELFF | TGTGCCAGCAGTGAAGCGCGGGGACAGGGGGCGTTAATCACAAGGGAGCTGTTTTTT
TRBJ1-5 | NA | many | TRBV27 | CASSAWGSHQPQHF | TGTGCCAGCAGTGCATGGGGGTCGCATCAGCCCCAGCATTTT